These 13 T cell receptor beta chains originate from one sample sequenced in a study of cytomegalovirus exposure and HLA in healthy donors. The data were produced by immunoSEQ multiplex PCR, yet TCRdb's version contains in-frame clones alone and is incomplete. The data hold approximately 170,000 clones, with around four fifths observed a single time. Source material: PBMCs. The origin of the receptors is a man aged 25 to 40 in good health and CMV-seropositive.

The CDR3 DNA sequence: TGTGCCAGCAGTTCCGTGAGCGGAGGGTACCAAGAGACCCAGTACTTC. It translates to CASSSVSGGYQETQYF. The genes are TRBV6-5 and TRBJ2-5, with TRBD2 as a possible D gene (6 bases). There are 16 residues in the CDR3. CDR1 is MNHEY, CDR2 SVGAGI, per germline. V lost 4 bases, J lost 0 bases, and 15 bases lay in between.

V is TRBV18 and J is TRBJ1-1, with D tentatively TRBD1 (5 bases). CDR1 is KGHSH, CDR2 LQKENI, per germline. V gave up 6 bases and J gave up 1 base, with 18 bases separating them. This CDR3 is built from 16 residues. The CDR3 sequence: CASSRRGGLENTEAFF. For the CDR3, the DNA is TGTGCCAGCTCCCGCCGGGGGGGATTGGAGAACACTGAAGCTTTCTTT.

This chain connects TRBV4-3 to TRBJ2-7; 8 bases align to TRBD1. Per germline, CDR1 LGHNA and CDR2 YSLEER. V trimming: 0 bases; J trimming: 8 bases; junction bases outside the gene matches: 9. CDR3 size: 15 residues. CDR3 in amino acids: CASSQDRTGSIKQYF. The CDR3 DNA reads TGCGCCAGCAGCCAAGATCGGACAGGGAGTATCAAGCAGTACTTC.

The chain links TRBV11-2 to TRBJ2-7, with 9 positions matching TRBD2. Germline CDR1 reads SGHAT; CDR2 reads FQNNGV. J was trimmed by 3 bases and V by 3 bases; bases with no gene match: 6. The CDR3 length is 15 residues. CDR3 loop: CASSFRAGGHYEQYF. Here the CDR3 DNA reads TGTGCCAGCAGCTTCAGGGCGGGGGGGCACTACGAGCAGTACTTC.

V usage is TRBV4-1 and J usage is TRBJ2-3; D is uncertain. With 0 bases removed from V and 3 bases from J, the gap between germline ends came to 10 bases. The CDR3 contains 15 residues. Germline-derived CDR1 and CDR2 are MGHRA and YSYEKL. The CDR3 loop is CASSQDLGLTDTQYF. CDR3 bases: TGCGCCAGCAGCCAAGATCTGGGCTTAACAGATACGCAGTATTTT.

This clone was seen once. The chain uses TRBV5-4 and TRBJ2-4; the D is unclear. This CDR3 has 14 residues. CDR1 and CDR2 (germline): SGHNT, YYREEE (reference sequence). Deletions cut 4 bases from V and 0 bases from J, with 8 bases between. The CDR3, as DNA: TGTGCCAGCAGCCCGACTTTAGCCAAAAACATTCAGTACTTC. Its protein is CASSPTLAKNIQYF.

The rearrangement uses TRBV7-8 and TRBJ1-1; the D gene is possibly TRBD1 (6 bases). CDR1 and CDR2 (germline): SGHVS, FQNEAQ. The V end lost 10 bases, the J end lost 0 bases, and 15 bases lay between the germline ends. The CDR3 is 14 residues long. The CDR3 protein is CATRGGLVNTEAFF. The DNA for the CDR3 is TGTGCCACAAGGGGGGGCTTGGTGAACACTGAAGCTTTCTTT.

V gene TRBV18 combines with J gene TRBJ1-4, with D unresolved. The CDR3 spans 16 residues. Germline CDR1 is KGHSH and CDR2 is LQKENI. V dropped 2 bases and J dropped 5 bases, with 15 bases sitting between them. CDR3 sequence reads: CASSPSGRVSNEKLFF. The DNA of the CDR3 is TGTGCCAGCTCACCAAGCGGACGAGTTTCGAATGAAAAACTGTTTTTT.

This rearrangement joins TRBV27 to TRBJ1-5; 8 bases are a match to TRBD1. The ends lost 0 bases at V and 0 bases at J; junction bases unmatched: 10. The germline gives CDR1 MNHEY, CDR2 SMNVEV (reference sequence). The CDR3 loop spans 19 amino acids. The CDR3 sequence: CASSLSRTGPGYSNQPQHF. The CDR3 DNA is TGTGCCAGCAGTTTATCGCGGACAGGGCCCGGGTATAGCAATCAGCCCCAGCATTTT.

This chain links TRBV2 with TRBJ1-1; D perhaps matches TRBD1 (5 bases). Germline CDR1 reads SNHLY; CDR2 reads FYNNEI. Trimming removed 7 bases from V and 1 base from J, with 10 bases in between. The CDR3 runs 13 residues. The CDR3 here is CASKEGRNTEAFF. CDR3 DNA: TGTGCCAGCAAGGAGGGGCGGAACACTGAAGCTTTCTTT.

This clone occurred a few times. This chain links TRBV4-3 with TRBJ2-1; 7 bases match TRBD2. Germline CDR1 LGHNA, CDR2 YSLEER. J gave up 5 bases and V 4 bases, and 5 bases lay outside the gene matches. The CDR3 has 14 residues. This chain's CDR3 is CASSLGLVNNEQFF. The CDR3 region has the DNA TGCGCCAGCAGCCTAGGACTAGTGAACAATGAGCAGTTCTTC.

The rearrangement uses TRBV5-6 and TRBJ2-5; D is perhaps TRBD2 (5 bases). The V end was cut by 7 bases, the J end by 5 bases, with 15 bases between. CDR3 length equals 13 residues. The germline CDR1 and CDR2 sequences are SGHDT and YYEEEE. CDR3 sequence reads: CASGSVSGETQYF. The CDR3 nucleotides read TGTGCCAGCGGATCAGTCTCGGGGGAGACCCAGTACTTC.

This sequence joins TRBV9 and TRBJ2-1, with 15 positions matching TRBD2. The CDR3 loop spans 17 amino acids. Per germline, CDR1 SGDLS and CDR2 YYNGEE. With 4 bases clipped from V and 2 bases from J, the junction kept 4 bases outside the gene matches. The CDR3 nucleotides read TGTGCCAGCAGCCCCGGGACTAGCGGGGGGCCCTACAATGAGCAGTTCTTC. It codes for CASSPGTSGGPYNEQFF.